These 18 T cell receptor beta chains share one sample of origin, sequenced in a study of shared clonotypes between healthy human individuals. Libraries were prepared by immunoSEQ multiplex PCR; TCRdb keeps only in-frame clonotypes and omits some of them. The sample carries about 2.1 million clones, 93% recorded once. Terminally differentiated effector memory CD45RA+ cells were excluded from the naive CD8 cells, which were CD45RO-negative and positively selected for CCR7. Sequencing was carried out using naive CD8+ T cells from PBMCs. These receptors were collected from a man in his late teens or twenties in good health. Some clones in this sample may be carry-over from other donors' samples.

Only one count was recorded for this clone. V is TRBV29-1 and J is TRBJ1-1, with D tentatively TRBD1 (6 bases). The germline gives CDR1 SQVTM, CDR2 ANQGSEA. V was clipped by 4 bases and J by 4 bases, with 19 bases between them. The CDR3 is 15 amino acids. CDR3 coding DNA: TGCAGCGTTGTCTCAGGGGCTGATCCCGTCACTGAAGCTTTCTTT. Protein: CSVVSGADPVTEAFF.

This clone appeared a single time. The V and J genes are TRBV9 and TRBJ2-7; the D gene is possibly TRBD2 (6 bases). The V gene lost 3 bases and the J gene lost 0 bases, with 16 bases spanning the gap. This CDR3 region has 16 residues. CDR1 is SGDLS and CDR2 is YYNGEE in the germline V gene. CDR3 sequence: CASSDGYGRSSYEQYF. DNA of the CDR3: TGTGCCAGCAGCGATGGATATGGGAGGAGCTCCTACGAGCAGTACTTC.

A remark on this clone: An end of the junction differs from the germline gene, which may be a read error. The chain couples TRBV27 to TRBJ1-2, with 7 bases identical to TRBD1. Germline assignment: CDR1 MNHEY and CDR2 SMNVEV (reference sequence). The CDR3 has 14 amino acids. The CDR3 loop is CASSLLGSQGDTSF. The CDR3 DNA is TGTGCCAGCAGTTTACTCGGGTCGCAGGGGGATACCTCCTTC.

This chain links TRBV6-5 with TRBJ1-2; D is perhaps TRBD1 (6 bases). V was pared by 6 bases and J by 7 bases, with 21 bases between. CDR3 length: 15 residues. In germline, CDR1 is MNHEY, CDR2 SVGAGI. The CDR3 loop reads CASSARTGARGGYTF. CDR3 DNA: TGTGCCAGCAGCGCGAGGACGGGGGCAAGGGGTGGCTACACCTTC.

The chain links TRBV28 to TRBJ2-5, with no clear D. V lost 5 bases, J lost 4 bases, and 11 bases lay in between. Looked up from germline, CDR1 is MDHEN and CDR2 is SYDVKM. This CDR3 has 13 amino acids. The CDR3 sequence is CASSPLRGETQYF. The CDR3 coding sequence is TGTGCCAGCAGTCCCCTTAGAGGAGAGACCCAGTACTTC.

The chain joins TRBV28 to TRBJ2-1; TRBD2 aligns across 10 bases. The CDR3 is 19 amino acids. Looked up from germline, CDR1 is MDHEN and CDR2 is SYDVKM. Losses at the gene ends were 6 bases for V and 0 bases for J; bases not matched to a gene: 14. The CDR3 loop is CASSLLTSGTFGSYNEQFF. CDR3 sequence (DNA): TGTGCCAGCAGCCTCCTAACTAGCGGGACTTTTGGCTCCTACAATGAGCAGTTCTTC.

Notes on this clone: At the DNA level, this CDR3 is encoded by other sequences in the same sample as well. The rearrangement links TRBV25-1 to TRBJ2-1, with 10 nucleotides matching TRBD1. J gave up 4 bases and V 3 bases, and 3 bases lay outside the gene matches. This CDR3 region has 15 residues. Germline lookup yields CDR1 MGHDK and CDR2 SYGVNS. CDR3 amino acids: CASSDPGQGYNEQFF. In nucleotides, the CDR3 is TGTGCCAGCAGTGATCCGGGACAGGGGTACAATGAGCAGTTCTTC.

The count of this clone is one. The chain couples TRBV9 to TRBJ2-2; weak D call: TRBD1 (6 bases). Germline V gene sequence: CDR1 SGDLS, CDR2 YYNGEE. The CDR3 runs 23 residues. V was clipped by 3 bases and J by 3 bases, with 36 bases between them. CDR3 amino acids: CASSAPFPRDTMRSNKDTGELFF. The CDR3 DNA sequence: TGTGCCAGCAGCGCGCCCTTTCCCCGGGACACAATGCGTTCGAATAAGGACACCGGGGAGCTGTTTTTT. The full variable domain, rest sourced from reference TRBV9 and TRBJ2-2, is DSGVTQTPKHLITATGQRVTLRCSPRSGDLSVYWYQQSLDQGLQFLIQYYNGEERAKGNILERFSAQQFPDLHSELNLSSLELGDSALYFCASSAPFPRDTMRSNKDTGELFFGEGSRLTVL.

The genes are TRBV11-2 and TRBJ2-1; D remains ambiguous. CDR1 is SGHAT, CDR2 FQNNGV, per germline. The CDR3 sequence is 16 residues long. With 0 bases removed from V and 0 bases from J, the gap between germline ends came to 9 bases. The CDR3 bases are TGTGCCAGCAGCTTAGATTCTAGGAGCTCCTACAATGAGCAGTTCTTC. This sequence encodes CASSLDSRSSYNEQFF.

Here the CDR3 reads CASSLGARFNEQFF. For the CDR3, the DNA is TGTGCCAGCAGCTTGGGGGCTAGATTCAATGAGCAGTTCTTC. The chain has TRBV5-6 and TRBJ2-1, with no clear D. Trimming stripped 0 bases from V and 6 bases from J, with 10 bases between. The CDR3 sequence is 14 residues long. Per germline, CDR1 SGHDT and CDR2 YYEEEE.

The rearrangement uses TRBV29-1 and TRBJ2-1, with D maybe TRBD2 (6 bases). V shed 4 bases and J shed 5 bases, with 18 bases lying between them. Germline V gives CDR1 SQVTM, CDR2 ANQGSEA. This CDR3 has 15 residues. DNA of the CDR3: TGCAGCGTTGTGTGGAGGGCGGATTGGGACAATGAGCAGTTCTTC. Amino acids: CSVVWRADWDNEQFF.

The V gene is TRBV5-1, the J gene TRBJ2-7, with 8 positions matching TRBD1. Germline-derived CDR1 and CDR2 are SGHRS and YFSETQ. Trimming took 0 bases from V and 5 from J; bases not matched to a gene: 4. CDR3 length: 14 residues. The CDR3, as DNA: TGCGCCAGCAGCTTGGGACAGGGGAAGAACGAGCAGTACTTC. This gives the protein CASSLGQGKNEQYF.

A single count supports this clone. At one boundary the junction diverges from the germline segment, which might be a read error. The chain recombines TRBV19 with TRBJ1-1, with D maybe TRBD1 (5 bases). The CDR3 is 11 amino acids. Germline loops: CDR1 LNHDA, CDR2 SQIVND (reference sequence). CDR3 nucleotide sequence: TGCGCGATGGGGGGTCCCACTGAAGCTTTCTTT. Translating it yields CAMGGPTEAFF.

The CDR3 region has the DNA TGTGCCAGCAGTTACGTCGACAGTAATGAAGCTTTCTTT. It encodes CASSYVDSNEAFF. The chain couples TRBV6-6 to TRBJ1-1, with D possibly matching TRBD1 (5 bases). The germline V and J ends were trimmed by 2 bases and 7 bases, with 11 bases remaining between them. The CDR3 has 13 amino acids. Germline CDR1 is MNHNY and CDR2 is SVGAGI (reference sequence).

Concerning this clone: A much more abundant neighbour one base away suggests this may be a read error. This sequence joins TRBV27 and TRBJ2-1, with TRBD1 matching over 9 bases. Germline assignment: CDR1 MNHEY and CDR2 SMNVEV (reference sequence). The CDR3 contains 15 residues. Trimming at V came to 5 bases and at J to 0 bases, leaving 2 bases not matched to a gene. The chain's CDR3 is CASSKGQGSYNEQFF. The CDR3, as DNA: TGTGCCAGCAGTAAGGGACAGGGCTCCTACAATGAGCAGTTCTTC.

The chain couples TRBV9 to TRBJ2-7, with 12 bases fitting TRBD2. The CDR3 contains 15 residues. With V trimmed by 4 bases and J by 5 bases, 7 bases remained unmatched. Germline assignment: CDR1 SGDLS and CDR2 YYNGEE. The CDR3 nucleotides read TGTGCCAGCAGCCCTACGACTAGCGGGAGTCACGAGCAGTACTTC. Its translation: CASSPTTSGSHEQYF.

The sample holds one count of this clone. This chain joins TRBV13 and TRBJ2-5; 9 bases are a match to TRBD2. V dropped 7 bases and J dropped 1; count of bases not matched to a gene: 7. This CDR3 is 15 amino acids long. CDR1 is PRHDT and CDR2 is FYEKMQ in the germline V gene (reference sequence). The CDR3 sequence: CASTKAGGGQETQYF. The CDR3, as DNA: TGTGCCAGCACGAAGGCGGGAGGGGGCCAAGAGACCCAGTACTTC.

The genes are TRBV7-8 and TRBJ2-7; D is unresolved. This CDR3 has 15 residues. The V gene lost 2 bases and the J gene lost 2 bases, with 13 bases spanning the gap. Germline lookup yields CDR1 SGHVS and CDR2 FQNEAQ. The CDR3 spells CASSLRAAETYEQYF. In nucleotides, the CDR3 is TGTGCCAGCAGCTTAAGGGCTGCGGAAACCTACGAGCAGTACTTC.